This record looks at one TCR beta chain sequence and its context. Assay used: immunoSEQ multiplex PCR; TCRdb lists only in-frame clones, some missing. The sample lists roughly 80,000 clones; approximately 92% were seen once. V was cut by 3 bases and J by 5 bases, with 23 bases left in between. This CDR3 has 17 residues. Per the germline V gene, CDR1 is SGHRS and CDR2 is YFSETQ. These data belong to a study of OX40 agonist ivuxolimab in advanced cancers. Patients were ruled out by autoimmune disease history or systemic immunosuppression. The receptor's source is an adult with an advanced solid tumor such as melanoma, head and neck, liver or kidney cancer. The sequencing here drew on CD4+ or CD8+ T cells sorted from blood, taken in a trial of the OX40 agonist ivuxolimab. The chain carries TRBV5-1 and TRBJ2-5, with D perhaps TRBD2 (6 bases). The CDR3 sequence is CASSSRPGAGGDETQYF. CDR3 DNA: TGCGCCAGCAGCTCTCGCCCCGGGGCCGGGGGAGACGAGACCCAGTACTTC.